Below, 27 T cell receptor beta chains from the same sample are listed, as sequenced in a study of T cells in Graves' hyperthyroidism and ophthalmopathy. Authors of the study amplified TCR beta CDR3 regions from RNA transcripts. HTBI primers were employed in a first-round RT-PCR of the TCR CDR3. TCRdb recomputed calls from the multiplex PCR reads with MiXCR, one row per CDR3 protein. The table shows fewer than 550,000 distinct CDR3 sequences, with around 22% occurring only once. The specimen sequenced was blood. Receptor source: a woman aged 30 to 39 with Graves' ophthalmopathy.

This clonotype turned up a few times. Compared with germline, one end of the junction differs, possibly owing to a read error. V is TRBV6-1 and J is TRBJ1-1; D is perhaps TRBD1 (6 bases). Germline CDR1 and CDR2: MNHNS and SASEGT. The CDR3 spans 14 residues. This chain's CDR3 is CASIHLRGYTEAFF. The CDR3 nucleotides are TGTGCCAGCATTCACCTAAGGGGGTACACTGAAGCCTTCTTT.

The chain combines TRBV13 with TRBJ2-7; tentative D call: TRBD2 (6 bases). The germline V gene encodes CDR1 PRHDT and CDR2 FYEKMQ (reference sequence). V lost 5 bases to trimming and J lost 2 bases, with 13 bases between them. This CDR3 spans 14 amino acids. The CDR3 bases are TGTGCCAGCAGCCCCCGGGACTTAACCTACGAGCAGTACTTC. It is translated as CASSPRDLTYEQYF.

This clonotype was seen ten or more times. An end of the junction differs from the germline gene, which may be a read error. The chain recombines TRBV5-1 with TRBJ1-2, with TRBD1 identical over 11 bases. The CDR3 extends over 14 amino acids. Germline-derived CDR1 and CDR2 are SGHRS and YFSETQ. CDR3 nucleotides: TGCGCCAACAGCGTGGGACAGGGGGACTATGGCTACACCTTC. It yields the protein CANSVGQGDYGYTF.

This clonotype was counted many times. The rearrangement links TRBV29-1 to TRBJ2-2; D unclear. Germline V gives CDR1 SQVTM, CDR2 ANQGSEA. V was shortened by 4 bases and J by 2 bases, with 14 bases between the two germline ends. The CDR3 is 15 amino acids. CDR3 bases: TGCAGCGTTGCCGGCCCAGGTTTAAACACCGGGGAGCTGTTTTTT. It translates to CSVAGPGLNTGELFF.

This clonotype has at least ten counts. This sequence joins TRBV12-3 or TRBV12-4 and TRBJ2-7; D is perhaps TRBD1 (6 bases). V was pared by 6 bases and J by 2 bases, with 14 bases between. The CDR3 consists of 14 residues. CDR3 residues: CASRPNQGTYEQYF. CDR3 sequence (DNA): TGTGCCAGCAGACCGAACCAGGGGACCTACGAGCAGTACTTC.

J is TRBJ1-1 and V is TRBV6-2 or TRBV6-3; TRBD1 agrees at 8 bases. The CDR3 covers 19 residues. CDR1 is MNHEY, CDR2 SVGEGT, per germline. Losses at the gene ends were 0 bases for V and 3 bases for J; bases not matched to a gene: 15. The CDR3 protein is CASSYSKWTGPSEDTEAFF. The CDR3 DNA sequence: TGTGCCAGCAGTTACTCGAAGTGGACAGGGCCCTCTGAGGACACTGAAGCTTTCTTT.

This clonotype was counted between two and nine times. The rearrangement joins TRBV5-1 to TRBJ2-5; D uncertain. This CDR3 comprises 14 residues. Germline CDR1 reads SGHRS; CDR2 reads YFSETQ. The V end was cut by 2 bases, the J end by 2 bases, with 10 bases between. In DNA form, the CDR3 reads TGCGCCAGCAGCTTAGGGTCGAATCAAGAGACCCAGTACTTC. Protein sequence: CASSLGSNQETQYF.

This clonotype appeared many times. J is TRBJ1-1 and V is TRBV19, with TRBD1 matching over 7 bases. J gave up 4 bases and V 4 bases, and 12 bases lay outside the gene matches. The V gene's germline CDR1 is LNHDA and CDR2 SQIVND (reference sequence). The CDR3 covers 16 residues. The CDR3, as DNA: TGTGCCAGTAGTACTCGGGACAGTCACTCGGGCACTGAAGCTTTCTTT. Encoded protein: CASSTRDSHSGTEAFF.

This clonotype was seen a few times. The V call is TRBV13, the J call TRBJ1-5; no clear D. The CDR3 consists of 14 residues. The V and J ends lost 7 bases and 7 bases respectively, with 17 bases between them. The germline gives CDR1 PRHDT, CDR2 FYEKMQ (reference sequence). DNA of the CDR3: TGTGCCAGCACCCTCGGGCGGGGTGGACAGCCCCAGCATTTT. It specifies CASTLGRGGQPQHF.

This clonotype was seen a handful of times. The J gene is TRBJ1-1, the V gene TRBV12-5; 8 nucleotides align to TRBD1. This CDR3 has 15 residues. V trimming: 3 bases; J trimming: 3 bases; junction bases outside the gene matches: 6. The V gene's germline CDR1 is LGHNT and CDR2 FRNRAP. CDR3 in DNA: TGTGCTAGTGGTTTTGACAGGGGCCTGGACACTGAAGCTTTCTTT. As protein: CASGFDRGLDTEAFF.

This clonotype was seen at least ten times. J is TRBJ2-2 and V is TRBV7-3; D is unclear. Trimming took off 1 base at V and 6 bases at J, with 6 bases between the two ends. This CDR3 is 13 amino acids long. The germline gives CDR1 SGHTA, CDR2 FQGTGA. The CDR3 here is CASSLMDSGELFF. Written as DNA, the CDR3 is TGTGCCAGCAGCTTAATGGATTCCGGGGAGCTGTTTTTT.

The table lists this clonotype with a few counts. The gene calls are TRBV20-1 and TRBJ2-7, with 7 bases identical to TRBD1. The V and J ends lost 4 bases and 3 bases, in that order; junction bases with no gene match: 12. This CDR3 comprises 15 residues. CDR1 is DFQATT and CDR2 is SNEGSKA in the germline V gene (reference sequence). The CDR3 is CSAKAWDSRDYEQYF. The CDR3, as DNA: TGCAGTGCTAAGGCCTGGGACAGTCGGGACTACGAGCAGTACTTC.

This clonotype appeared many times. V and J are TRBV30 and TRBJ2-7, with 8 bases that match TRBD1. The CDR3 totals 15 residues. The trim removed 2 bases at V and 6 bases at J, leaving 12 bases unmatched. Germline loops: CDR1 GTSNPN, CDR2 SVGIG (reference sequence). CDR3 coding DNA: TGTGCCTGGAGTTCCGAGGACAGGGCGTCTGTCGAGCAGTACTTC. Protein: CAWSSEDRASVEQYF.

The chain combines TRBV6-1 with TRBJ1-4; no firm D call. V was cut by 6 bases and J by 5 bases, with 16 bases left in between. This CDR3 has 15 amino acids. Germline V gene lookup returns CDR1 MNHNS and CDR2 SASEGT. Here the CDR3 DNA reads TGTGCCAGCAGACTCAGTAGCCTGATAAATGAAAAACTGTTTTTT. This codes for CASRLSSLINEKLFF.

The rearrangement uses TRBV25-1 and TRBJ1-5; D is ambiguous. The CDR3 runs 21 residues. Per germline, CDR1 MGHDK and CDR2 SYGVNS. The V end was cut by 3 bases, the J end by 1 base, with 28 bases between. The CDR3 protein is CASSEKFMQYVWQASNQPQHF. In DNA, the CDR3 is TGTGCCAGCAGTGAGAAGTTTATGCAGTATGTTTGGCAGGCCAGCAATCAGCCCCAGCATTTT.

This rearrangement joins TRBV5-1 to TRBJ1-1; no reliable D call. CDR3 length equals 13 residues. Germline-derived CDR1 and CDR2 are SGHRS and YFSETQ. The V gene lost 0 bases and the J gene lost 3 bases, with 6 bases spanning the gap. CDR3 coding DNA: TGCGCCAGCAGCTTGGGGTACGACACTGAAGCTTTCTTT. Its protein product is CASSLGYDTEAFF.

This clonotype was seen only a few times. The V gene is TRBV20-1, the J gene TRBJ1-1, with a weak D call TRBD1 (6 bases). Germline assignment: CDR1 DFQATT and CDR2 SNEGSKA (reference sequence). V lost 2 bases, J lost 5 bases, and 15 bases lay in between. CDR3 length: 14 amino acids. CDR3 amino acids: CSARPDRRETEAFF. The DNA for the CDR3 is TGCAGTGCTAGACCGGACAGAAGGGAGACTGAAGCTTTCTTT.

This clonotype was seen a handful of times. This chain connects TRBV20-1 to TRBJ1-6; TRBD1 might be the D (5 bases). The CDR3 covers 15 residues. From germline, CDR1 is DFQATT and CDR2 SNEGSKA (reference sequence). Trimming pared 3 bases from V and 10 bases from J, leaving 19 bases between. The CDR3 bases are TGCAGTGCTAGGAGGCAGGGAACATTAGGATCACCCCTCCACTTT. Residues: CSARRQGTLGSPLHF.

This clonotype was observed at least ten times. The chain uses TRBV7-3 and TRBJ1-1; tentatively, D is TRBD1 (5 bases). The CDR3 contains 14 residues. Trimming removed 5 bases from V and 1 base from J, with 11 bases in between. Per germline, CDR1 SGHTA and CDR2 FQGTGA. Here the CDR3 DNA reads TGTGCCAGCAGCCCTAGTGGGGGGAACACTGAAGCTTTCTTT. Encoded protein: CASSPSGGNTEAFF.

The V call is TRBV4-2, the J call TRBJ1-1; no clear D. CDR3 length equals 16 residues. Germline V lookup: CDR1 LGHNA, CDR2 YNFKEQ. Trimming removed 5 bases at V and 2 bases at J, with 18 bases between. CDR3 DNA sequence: TGTGCCAGCAGCACTAAAGACGGCAAACTTAACACTGAAGCTTTCTTT. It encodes CASSTKDGKLNTEAFF.

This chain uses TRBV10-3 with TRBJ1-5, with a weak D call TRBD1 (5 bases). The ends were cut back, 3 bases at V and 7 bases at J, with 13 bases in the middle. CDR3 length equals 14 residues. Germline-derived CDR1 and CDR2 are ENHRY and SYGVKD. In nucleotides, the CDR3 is TGTGCCATCAGTGATGCAGGGAGGGACCAGCCCCAGCATTTT. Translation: CAISDAGRDQPQHF.

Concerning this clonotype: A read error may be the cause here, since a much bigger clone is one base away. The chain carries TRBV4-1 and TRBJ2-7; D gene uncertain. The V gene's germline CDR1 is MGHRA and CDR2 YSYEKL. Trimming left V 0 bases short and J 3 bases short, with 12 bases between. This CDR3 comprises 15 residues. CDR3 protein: CASSQDQQYFYEQYF. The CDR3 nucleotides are TGCGCCAGCAGCCAAGATCAACAGTACTTCTACGAGCAGTACTTC.

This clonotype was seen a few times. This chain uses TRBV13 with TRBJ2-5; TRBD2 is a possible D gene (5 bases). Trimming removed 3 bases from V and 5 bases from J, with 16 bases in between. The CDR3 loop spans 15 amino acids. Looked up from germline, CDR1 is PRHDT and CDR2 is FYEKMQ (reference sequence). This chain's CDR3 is CASSFFLRGRETQYF. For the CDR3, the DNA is TGTGCCAGCAGCTTCTTCCTTCGGGGAAGGGAGACCCAGTACTTC.

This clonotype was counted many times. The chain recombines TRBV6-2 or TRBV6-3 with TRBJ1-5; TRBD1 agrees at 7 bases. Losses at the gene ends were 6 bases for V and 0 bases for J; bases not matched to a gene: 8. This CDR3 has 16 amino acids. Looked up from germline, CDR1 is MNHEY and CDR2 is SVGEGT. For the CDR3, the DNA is TGTGCCAGCAGCCGCGGGACAGAATTTAGCAATCAGCCCCAGCATTTT. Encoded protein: CASSRGTEFSNQPQHF.

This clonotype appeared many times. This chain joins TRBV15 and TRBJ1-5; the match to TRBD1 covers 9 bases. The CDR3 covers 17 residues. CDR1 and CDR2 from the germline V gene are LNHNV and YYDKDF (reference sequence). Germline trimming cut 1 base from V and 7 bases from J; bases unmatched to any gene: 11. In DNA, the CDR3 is TGTGCCACCAGCAGAGTCGGGGATACAGGGGGCCGCCAGCCCCAGCATTTT. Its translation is CATSRVGDTGGRQPQHF.

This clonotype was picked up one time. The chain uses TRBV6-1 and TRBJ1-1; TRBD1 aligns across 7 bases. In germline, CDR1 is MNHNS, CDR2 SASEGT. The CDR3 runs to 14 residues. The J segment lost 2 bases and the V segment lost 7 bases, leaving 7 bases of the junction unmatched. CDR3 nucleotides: TGTGCCAGCACAGAACAGGGGCGTAACACTGAAGCTTTCTTT. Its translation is CASTEQGRNTEAFF.

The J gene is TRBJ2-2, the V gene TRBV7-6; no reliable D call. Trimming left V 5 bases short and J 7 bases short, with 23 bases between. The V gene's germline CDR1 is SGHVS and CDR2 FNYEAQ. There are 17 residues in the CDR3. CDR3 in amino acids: CASSLRLRKSVGGELFF. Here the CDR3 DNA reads TGTGCCAGCAGCCTCCGATTGAGAAAGTCGGTCGGCGGGGAGCTGTTTTTT.